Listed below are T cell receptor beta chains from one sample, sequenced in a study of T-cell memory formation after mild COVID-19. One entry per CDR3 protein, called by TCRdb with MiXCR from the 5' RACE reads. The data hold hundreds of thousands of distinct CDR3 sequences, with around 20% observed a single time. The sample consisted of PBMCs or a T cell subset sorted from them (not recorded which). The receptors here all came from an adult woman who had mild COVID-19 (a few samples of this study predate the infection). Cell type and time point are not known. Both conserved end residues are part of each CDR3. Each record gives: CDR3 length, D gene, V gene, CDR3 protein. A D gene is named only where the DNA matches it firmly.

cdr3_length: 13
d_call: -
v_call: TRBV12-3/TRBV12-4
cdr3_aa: CASCPSSRPEQFF

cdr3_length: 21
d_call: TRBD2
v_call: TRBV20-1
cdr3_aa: CSARPAARPGVLAGGTDTQYF

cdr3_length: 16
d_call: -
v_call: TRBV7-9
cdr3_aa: CASSFLPGDSAVEQYF

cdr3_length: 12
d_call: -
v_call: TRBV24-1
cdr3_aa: CATAGNTDTQYF

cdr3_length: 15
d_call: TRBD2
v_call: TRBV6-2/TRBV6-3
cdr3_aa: CASSLGGRSADTQYF

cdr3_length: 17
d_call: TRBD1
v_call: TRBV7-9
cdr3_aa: CASSLAAGGSMNTEAFF

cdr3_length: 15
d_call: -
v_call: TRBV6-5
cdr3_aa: CASGEAPHTNEKLFF

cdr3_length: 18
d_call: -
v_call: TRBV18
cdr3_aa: CASSPRGQHSSGANVLTF

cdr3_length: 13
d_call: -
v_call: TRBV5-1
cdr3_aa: CASSLWQNNEQFF

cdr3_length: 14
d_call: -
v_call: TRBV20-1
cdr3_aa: CSARRGLSNTEAFF

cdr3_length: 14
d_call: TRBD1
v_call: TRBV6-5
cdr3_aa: CASSYRDRGLEQYF

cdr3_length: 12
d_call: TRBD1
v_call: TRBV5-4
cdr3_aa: CASKGTGAIQYF

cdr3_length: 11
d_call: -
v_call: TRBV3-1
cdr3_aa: CASSQTLGYTF

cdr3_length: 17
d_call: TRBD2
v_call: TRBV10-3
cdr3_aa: CAISPGLAGGRQETQYF

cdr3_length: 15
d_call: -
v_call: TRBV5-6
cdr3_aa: CASSLPRLWRDEQFF

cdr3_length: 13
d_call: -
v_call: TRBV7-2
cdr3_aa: CASSLATLNEQFF

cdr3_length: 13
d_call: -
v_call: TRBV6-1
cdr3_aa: CASSEADGHTQYF

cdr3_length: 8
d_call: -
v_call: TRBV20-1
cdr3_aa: CSARGGYF

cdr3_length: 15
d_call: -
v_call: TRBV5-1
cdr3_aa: CASSQQDSGANVLTF

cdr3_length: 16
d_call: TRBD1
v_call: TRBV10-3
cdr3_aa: CAISERGDRQNQPQHF

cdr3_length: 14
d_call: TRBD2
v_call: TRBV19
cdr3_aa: CASSIGGSPYEQYF

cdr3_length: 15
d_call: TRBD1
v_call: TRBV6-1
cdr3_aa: CASSHPGQDSYEQYF

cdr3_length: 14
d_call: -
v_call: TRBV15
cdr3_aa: CATSRRVGDLEAFF

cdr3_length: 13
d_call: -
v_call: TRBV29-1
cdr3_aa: CSVSVAENSPLHF

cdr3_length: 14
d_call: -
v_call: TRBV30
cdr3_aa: CAWSVWQEPYEQYF

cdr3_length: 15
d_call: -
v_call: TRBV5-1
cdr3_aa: CASSLGRIGDTEAFF

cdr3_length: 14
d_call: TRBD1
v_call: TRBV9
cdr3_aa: CASSLDRDNYGYTF

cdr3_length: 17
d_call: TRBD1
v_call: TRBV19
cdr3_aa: CASSEGTGRTGANVLTF